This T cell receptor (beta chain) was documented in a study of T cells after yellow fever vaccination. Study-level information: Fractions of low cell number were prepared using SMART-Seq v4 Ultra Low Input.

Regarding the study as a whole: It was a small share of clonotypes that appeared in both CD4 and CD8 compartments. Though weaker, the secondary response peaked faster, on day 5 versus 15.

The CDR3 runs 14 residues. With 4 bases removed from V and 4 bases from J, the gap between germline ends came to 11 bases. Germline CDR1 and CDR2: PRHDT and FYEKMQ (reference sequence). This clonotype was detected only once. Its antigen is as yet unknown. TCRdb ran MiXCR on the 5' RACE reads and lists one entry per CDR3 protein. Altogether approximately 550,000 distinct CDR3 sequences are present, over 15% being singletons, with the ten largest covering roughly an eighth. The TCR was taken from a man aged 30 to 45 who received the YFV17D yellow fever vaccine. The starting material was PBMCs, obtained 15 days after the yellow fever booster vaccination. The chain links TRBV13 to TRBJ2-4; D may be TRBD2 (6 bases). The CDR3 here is CASSSLAEKNIQYF. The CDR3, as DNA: TGTGCCAGCAGCTCTTTAGCGGAAAAAAACATTCAGTACTTC.